These 28 T cell receptor beta chains were sequenced from one sample in a study of blood T cells in healthy people across ages. Combining a sample-barcoded 5' primer with a J-beta primer mix, a second PCR ran for roughly 7 to 12 cycles. TCRdb reanalysed the 5' RACE reads using MiXCR and keeps one entry per CDR3 protein. The data hold about 640,000 distinct CDR3 sequences, with around 54% observed a single time. Sequencing was performed on blood. These receptors all come from a man between 60 and 75 years old in good health.

The J gene is TRBJ2-5, the V gene TRBV6-2 or TRBV6-3, with D possibly matching TRBD1 (6 bases). The better agreement between TRBJ2-7 and the DNA end casts doubt on the J call. The CDR3 has 14 amino acids. CDR1 and CDR2 from the germline V gene are MNHEY and SVGEGT. The CDR3 is CASSSRGSTYEQYF. DNA for the CDR3: TGTGCCAGCAGTTCAAGGGGGAGTACCTACGAGCAGTACTTC.

The rearrangement uses TRBV29-1 and TRBJ2-1, with D possibly matching TRBD1 (6 bases). Trimming pared 6 bases from V and 5 bases from J, leaving 14 bases between. The germline V gene has CDR1 SQVTM and CDR2 ANQGSEA. The CDR3 is 13 residues long. CDR3 bases: TGCAGCGTCACGAAGACAGGAAACAATGAGCAGTTCTTC. Its translation: CSVTKTGNNEQFF.

V is TRBV11-2 and J is TRBJ2-5; D not resolved. Germline V CDR1 and CDR2: SGHAT, FQNNGV. CDR3 length: 14 amino acids. V dropped 1 base and J dropped 5 bases, with 11 bases sitting between them. CDR3 in amino acids: CASSLVASTETQYF. CDR3 nucleotide sequence: TGTGCCAGCAGCTTAGTAGCCTCCACGGAGACCCAGTACTTC.

V is TRBV7-9 and J is TRBJ2-7; no clear D. Deletions cut 0 bases from V and 2 bases from J, with 11 bases between. CDR1 is SEHNR, CDR2 FQNEAQ, per germline (reference sequence). CDR3 length equals 15 residues. The CDR3 DNA reads as TGTGCCAGCAGCTTAGCTATCGGGCGCCCCTACGAGCAGTACTTC. It codes for CASSLAIGRPYEQYF.

This clonotype was seen a handful of times. The chain combines TRBV5-1 with TRBJ2-1, with D possibly being TRBD1 (6 bases). The CDR3 runs to 16 residues. Trimming took off 0 bases at V and 0 bases at J, with 10 bases between the two ends. CDR1 is SGHRS and CDR2 is YFSETQ in the germline V gene. The CDR3 spells CASSLGGPSSYNEQFF. CDR3 coding DNA: TGCGCCAGCAGCTTGGGGGGGCCGAGCTCCTACAATGAGCAGTTCTTC.

The chain carries TRBV20-1 and TRBJ1-1; tentative D call: TRBD1 (6 bases). The CDR3 runs to 14 residues. Germline V lookup: CDR1 DFQATT, CDR2 SNEGSKA (reference sequence). The V and J ends lost 1 base and 0 bases respectively, with 9 bases between them. CDR3 residues: CSARVRDMNTEAFF. CDR3 coding DNA: TGCAGTGCTAGAGTTCGGGACATGAACACTGAAGCTTTCTTT.

V usage is TRBV20-1 and J usage is TRBJ2-1; 9 bases map to TRBD2. Germline trimming cut 0 bases from V and 5 bases from J; bases unmatched to any gene: 2. In germline, CDR1 is DFQATT, CDR2 SNEGSKA (reference sequence). This CDR3 has 14 residues. The CDR3 sequence is CSARDSGSDNEQFF. The CDR3 DNA reads TGCAGTGCTAGAGATAGCGGGAGTGACAATGAGCAGTTCTTC.

The gene calls are TRBV20-1 and TRBJ2-7, with 9 bases matching TRBD1. Germline CDR1 is DFQATT and CDR2 is SNEGSKA (reference sequence). CDR3 length: 15 residues. The V segment lost 6 bases and the J segment 1 base; nucleotides outside the gene matches: 10. The CDR3 region has the DNA TGCAGTGCGCTCACTACAGGGGGCCGGTCCTACGAGCAGTACTTC. As protein: CSALTTGGRSYEQYF.

This clonotype was observed a few times. This chain connects TRBV9 to TRBJ2-1, with 8 bases identical to TRBD2. The CDR3 sequence is 14 residues long. J was trimmed by 7 bases and V by 4 bases; bases with no gene match: 7. Germline V CDR1 and CDR2: SGDLS, YYNGEE. CDR3: CASSSAGVWNEQFF. The CDR3 coding sequence is TGTGCCAGCAGCTCAGCGGGGGTCTGGAATGAGCAGTTCTTC.

This chain links TRBV2 with TRBJ1-1; TRBD1 might be the D (5 bases). The V and J ends lost 5 bases and 3 bases respectively, with 13 bases between them. The germline gives CDR1 SNHLY, CDR2 FYNNEI. The CDR3 contains 14 residues. CDR3 sequence reads: CASSRRGLDTEAFF. CDR3 nucleotides: TGTGCCAGCAGTCGTAGGGGACTTGACACTGAAGCTTTCTTT.

The rearrangement uses TRBV15 and TRBJ1-2; 8 bases are a match to TRBD1. J gave up 2 bases and V 1 base, and 0 bases lay outside the gene matches. The CDR3 contains 14 residues. Germline CDR1 is LNHNV and CDR2 is YYDKDF (reference sequence). CDR3 loop: CATSRGQGNYGYTF. As DNA, the CDR3 is TGTGCCACCAGCAGAGGACAGGGGAACTATGGCTACACCTTC.

V gene TRBV5-1 combines with J gene TRBJ1-1; 8 bases align to TRBD1. CDR3 size: 15 residues. V lost 4 bases, J lost 7 bases, and 12 bases stayed unmatched. Germline V CDR1 and CDR2: SGHRS, YFSETQ. CDR3 sequence: CASSLRTDRAGEAFF. CDR3 sequence (DNA): TGCGCCAGCAGCCTCAGAACGGACAGGGCGGGTGAAGCTTTCTTT.

The chain has TRBV28 and TRBJ2-1; unclear D gene. Germline V CDR1 and CDR2: MDHEN, SYDVKM. This CDR3 contains 9 residues. V was clipped by 7 bases and J by 15 bases, with 10 bases between them. Here the CDR3 DNA reads TGTGCCAGCACCCCACCCCTGTTCTTC. Residues: CASTPPLFF.

The V gene is TRBV5-1, the J gene TRBJ2-3; 10 nucleotides line up with TRBD2. This CDR3 is 15 amino acids long. Germline-derived CDR1 and CDR2 are SGHRS and YFSETQ. V lost 7 bases and J lost 6; bases outside the gene matches: 11. This CDR3 reads CASGLLSGGQDTQYF. The CDR3 DNA follows: TGCGCCAGCGGCCTCCTTAGCGGGGGGCAGGATACGCAGTATTTT.

The chain joins TRBV2 to TRBJ1-1; no clear D gene. CDR3 length equals 16 residues. CDR1 and CDR2 from the germline V gene are SNHLY and FYNNEI. V lost 0 bases, J lost 1 base, and 12 bases lay in between. Here the CDR3 DNA reads TGTGCCAGCAGTGAAGCACCCCAGCTATCGAACACTGAAGCTTTCTTT. Its protein is CASSEAPQLSNTEAFF.

The table lists this clonotype with a few counts. The chain links TRBV29-1 to TRBJ2-3, with TRBD2 matching 8 bases. Germline V gene data show CDR1 as SQVTM and CDR2 as ANQGSEA. V trimming: 4 bases; J trimming: 3 bases; junction bases outside the gene matches: 3. The CDR3 runs to 13 residues. The DNA for the CDR3 is TGCAGCGTTGGCGGGACTAGAACAGATACGCAGTATTTT. Amino acids: CSVGGTRTDTQYF.

V gene TRBV6-4 combines with J gene TRBJ2-1, with 7 bases fitting TRBD1. The CDR3 contains 13 residues. CDR1 is MRHNA, CDR2 SNTAGT, per germline. The ends lost 8 bases at V and 3 bases at J; junction bases unmatched: 4. The CDR3 DNA reads as TGTGCCAGCGAGGGGGCGGGCTACAATGAGCAGTTCTTC. Amino acid sequence: CASEGAGYNEQFF.

V and J are TRBV20-1 and TRBJ2-3, with 7 bases identical to TRBD2. Germline V lookup: CDR1 DFQATT, CDR2 SNEGSKA (reference sequence). Trimming removed 5 bases from V and 2 bases from J; junction bases left unmatched: 19. CDR3 length: 18 amino acids. In DNA form, the CDR3 reads TGCAGTGCTGTGGACTGGATTCAAAGAGCGGGGAACACAGATACGCAGTATTTT. It yields the protein CSAVDWIQRAGNTDTQYF.

The rearrangement joins TRBV7-6 to TRBJ2-1; D unclear. Germline V gene lookup returns CDR1 SGHVS and CDR2 FNYEAQ. Trimming removed 5 bases at V and 11 bases at J, with 13 bases between. The CDR3 spans 12 residues. The CDR3 region has the DNA TGTGCCAGCAGCCCTTGGACGGCTAAGCAGTTCTTC. Protein: CASSPWTAKQFF.

This chain uses TRBV7-8 with TRBJ2-7; 7 bases agree with TRBD1. CDR1 SGHVS and CDR2 FQNEAQ come from the germline V gene. This CDR3 has 14 amino acids. J was trimmed by 6 bases and V by 1 base; bases with no gene match: 6. The CDR3 protein is CASSLDRGGVEQYF. The CDR3 bases are TGTGCCAGCAGCTTAGACAGGGGCGGCGTCGAGCAGTACTTC.

The chain combines TRBV27 with TRBJ2-7; 9 bases match TRBD1. V lost 4 bases and J lost 3; bases outside the gene matches: 16. The length of the CDR3 is 18 residues. Germline V CDR1 and CDR2: MNHEY, SMNVEV (reference sequence). DNA of the CDR3: TGTGCCAGCAGTTCCACGGGACAGGGAGGCTCGACCCGCTACGAGCAGTACTTC. It is translated as CASSSTGQGGSTRYEQYF.

The chain combines TRBV9 with TRBJ1-2; 7 bases agree with TRBD1. V shed 3 bases, J shed 4 bases, and the junction held 9 bases outside the gene matches. The CDR3 is 15 amino acids. The germline gives CDR1 SGDLS, CDR2 YYNGEE. This chain's CDR3 is CASSAPTGTGYGYTF. DNA for the CDR3: TGTGCCAGCAGCGCACCGACAGGGACTGGCTATGGCTACACCTTC.

The J gene is TRBJ2-7, the V gene TRBV20-1, with TRBD2 as a possible D gene (5 bases). Germline values: CDR1 DFQATT, CDR2 SNEGSKA (reference sequence). V lost 3 bases to trimming and J lost 6 bases, with 12 bases between them. The CDR3 extends over 12 amino acids. The CDR3 DNA follows: TGCAGTGCTAGTTGGCGGGTTCCCGAGCAGTACTTC. Its translation: CSASWRVPEQYF.

The genes are TRBV7-2 and TRBJ2-5, with D perhaps matching TRBD2 (6 bases). Germline V lookup: CDR1 SGHTA, CDR2 FQGNSA. Deletions cut 1 base from V and 5 bases from J, with 17 bases between. This CDR3 spans 16 amino acids. The CDR3, as DNA: TGTGCCAGCAGCTTAGATCCCGCGGGGCCCCCGGAGACCCAGTACTTC. Translated, it gives CASSLDPAGPPETQYF.

The rearrangement links TRBV5-1 to TRBJ2-2, with D perhaps TRBD1 or TRBD2 (6 bases each). The length of the CDR3 is 16 residues. Germline loops: CDR1 SGHRS, CDR2 YFSETQ. V was trimmed by 6 bases and J by 0 bases, leaving 15 bases between them. The CDR3: CASTPYREANTGELFF. The CDR3 nucleotides are TGCGCCAGCACTCCCTACAGGGAGGCGAACACCGGGGAGCTGTTTTTT.

This clonotype was counted a few times. The rearrangement links TRBV20-1 to TRBJ2-1, with D perhaps matching TRBD1 or TRBD2 (7 bases each). Trimming left V 3 bases short and J 4 bases short, with 19 bases between. Germline V gene sequence: CDR1 DFQATT, CDR2 SNEGSKA (reference sequence). This CDR3 contains 16 residues. The CDR3 region has the DNA TGCAGTGCTAGGCCTGGGGAGGGGGCGGTATACAATGAGCAGTTCTTC. This encodes CSARPGEGAVYNEQFF.

This clonotype was counted a few times. The rearrangement links TRBV29-1 to TRBJ2-5; a weak D match, TRBD2 (6 bases). Per germline, CDR1 SQVTM and CDR2 ANQGSEA. The CDR3 covers 11 residues. V shed 7 bases and J shed 4 bases, with 10 bases lying between them. The CDR3 spells CSDQEGETQYF. The CDR3 DNA reads as TGCAGCGACCAGGAGGGAGAGACCCAGTACTTC. Variable domain in full (rest from reference TRBV29-1 and TRBJ2-5): SAVISQKPSRDICQRGTSLTIQCQVDSQVTMMFWYRQQPGQSLTLIATANQGSEATYESGFVIDKFPISRPNLTFSTLTVSNMSPEDSSIYLCSDQEGETQYFGPGTRLLVL.

The chain employs TRBV6-5 and TRBJ1-4; unclear D gene. The CDR3 runs to 15 residues. V was shortened by 5 bases and J by 2 bases, with 12 bases between the two germline ends. CDR1 and CDR2 from the germline V gene are MNHEY and SVGAGI. The DNA of the CDR3 is TGTGCCAGCAGTGGTTGGGCGTCCACTAATGAAAAACTGTTTTTT. Translation: CASSGWASTNEKLFF.